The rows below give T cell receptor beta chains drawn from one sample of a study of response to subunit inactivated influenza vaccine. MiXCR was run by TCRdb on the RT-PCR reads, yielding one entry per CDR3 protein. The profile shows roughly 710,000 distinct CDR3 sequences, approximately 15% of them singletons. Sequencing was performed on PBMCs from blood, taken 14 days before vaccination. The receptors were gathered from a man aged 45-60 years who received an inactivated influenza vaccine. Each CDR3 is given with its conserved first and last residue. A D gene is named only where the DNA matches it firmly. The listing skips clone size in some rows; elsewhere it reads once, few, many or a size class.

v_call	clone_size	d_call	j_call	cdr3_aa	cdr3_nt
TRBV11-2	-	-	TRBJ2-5	CASSLDLVGGETQYF	TGTGCCAGCAGCTTAGATCTGGTTGGGGGCGAGACCCAGTACTTC
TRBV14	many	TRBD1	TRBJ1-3	CASSRITGGSGNTIYF	TGTGCCAGCAGCCGGATTACAGGGGGCTCTGGAAACACCATATATTTT
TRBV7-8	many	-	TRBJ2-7	CASSSSPGQLEQYF	TGTGCCAGCAGCTCATCTCCGGGACAACTGGAGCAGTACTTC
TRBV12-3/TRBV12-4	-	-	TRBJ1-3	CASSFWVENTIYF	TGTGCCAGCAGTTTTTGGGTCGAAAACACCATATATTTT
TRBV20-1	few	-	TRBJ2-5	CSAPLPGGRGETQYF	TGCAGTGCTCCTCTGCCCGGGGGTCGTGGCGAGACCCAGTACTTC
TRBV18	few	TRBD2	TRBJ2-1	CASSPFSGSSNEQFF	TGTGCCAGCTCACCTTTCAGCGGGAGTTCTAATGAGCAGTTCTTC
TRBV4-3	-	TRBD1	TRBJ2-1	CASSHEPNLGGAYNEQFF	TGCGCCAGCAGCCACGAACCAAATTTAGGGGGCGCCTACAATGAGCAGTTCTTC
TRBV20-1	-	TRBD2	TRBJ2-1	CSATEREGPHNEQFF	TGCAGTGCTACAGAGCGGGAGGGCCCCCACAATGAGCAGTTCTTC
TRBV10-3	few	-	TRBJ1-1	CAIRGASSDTEAFF	TGTGCCATCAGGGGGGCCTCGTCGGACACTGAAGCTTTCTTT
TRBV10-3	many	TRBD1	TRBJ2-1	CAISPGGQGTYNEQFF	TGTGCCATCAGTCCAGGCGGACAGGGGACCTACAATGAGCAGTTCTTC
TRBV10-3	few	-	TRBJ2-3	CAISDLPLAGPTDTQYF	TGTGCCATCAGTGACCTCCCTCTGGCGGGGCCCACAGATACGCAGTATTTT
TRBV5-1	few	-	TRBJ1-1	CASSLASRAQNTEAFF	TGCGCCAGCAGCTTGGCCTCTCGGGCACAGAACACTGAAGCTTTCTTT
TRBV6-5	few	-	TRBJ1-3	CASSYSPRDGNTIYF	TGTGCCAGCAGTTACTCGCCCAGGGACGGAAACACCATATATTTT
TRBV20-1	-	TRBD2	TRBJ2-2	CSARGLDLRLGGRYTGELFF	TGCAGTGCTAGAGGGCTGGACCTACGACTAGGCGGGAGATACACCGGGGAGCTGTTTTTT
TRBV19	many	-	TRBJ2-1	CASTGNSGRYNEQFF	TGTGCCAGTACTGGGAATTCCGGGCGCTACAATGAGCAGTTCTTC
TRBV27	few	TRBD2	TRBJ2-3	CASSLKGGGAMDTQYF	TGTGCCAGCAGTTTAAAGGGCGGGGGGGCCATGGATACGCAGTATTTT
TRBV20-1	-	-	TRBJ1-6	CSARLPFSSSYNSPLHF	TGCAGTGCCCGTCTCCCCTTTTCGAGCTCCTATAATTCACCCCTCCACTTT
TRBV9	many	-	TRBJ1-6	CASSVSTTGNSPLHF	TGTGCCAGCAGCGTATCAACCACTGGGAATTCACCCCTCCACTTT
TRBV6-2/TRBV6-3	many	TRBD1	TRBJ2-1	CASTPGQGAYNEQFF	TGTGCCAGCACACCGGGACAGGGGGCTTACAATGAGCAGTTCTTC
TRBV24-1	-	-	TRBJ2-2	CATSGISDTGELFF	TGTGCCACCAGTGGGATCAGTGACACCGGGGAGCTGTTTTTT
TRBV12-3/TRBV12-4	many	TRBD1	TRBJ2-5	CASSLRQGRGETQYF	TGTGCCAGCAGTTTAAGACAGGGGCGTGGAGAGACCCAGTACTTC
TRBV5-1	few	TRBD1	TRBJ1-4	CASSATGIANEKLFF	TGCGCCAGCAGCGCGACAGGGATTGCTAATGAAAAACTGTTTTTT
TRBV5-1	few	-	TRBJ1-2	CASGEQPNYGYTF	TGCGCCAGCGGGGAGCAACCTAACTATGGCTACACCTTC
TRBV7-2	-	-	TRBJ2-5	CASSHRELGRETQYF	TGTGCCAGCAGCCACCGGGAACTAGGGAGGGAGACCCAGTACTTC
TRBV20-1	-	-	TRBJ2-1	CSARDNAGGFDEQFF	TGCAGTGCTAGAGATAACGCAGGGGGGTTCGATGAGCAGTTCTTC
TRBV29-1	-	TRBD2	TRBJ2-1	CSAGTSSNNEQFF	TGCAGCGCCGGGACTAGCTCCAACAATGAGCAGTTCTTC
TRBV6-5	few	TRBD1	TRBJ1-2	CASSYFRGMGGYTF	TGTGCCAGCAGTTATTTCAGGGGGATGGGTGGCTACACCTTC
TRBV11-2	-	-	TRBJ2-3	CASSLVVGGYSTDTQYF	TGTGCCAGCAGCTTGGTGGTAGGGGGATATAGCACAGATACGCAGTATTTT
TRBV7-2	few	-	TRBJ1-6	CASSPGRQSNSPLHF	TGTGCCAGCAGTCCGGGTCGGCAGTCTAATTCACCCCTCCACTTT
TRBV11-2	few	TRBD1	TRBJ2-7	CASSSLGLGTGDYEQYF	TGTGCCAGCAGCTCGTTAGGGCTTGGGACAGGGGATTACGAGCAGTACTTC
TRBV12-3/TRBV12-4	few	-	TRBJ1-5	CASANSGQIHQPQHF	TGTGCCAGCGCGAACTCTGGACAGATTCATCAGCCCCAGCATTTT
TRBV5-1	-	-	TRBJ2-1	CASSRGGGTYNEQFF	TGCGCCAGCAGCAGGGGAGGGGGGACCTACAATGAGCAGTTCTTC